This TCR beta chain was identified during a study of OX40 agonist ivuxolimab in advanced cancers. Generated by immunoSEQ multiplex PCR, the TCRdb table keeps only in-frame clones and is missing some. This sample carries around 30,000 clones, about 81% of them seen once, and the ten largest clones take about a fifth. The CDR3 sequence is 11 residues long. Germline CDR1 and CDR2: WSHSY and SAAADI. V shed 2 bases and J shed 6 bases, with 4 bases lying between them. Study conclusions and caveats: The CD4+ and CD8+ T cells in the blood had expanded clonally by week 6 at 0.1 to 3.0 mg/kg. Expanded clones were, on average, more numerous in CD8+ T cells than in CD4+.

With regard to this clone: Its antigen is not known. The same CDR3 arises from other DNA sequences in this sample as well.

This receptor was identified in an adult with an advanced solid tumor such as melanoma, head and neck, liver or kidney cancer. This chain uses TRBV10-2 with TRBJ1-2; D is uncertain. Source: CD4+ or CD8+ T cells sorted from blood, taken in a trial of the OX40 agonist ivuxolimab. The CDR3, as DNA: TGCGCCAGCAGTGAGGGGAATGGCTACACCTTC. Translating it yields CASSEGNGYTF.